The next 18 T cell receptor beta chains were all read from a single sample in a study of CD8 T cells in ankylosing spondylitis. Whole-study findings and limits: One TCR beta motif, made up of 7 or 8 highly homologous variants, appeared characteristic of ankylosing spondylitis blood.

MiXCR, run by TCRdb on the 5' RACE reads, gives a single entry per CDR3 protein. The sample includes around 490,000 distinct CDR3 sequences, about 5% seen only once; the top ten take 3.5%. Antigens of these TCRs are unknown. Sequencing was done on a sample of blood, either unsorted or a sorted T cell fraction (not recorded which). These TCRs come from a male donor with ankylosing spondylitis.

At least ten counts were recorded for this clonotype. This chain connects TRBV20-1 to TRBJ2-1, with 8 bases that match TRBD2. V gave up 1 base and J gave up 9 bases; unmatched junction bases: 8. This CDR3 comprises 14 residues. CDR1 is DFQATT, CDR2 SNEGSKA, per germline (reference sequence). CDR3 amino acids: CSARVLSGIGEQFF. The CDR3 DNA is TGCAGTGCTAGAGTGCTTAGCGGGATAGGTGAGCAGTTCTTC.

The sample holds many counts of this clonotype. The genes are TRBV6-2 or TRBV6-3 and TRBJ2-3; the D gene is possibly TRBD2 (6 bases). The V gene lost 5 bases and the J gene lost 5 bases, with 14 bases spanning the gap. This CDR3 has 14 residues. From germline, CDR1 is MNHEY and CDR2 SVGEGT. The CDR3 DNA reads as TGTGCCAGCAGTGTACTAGCAGCCAGAGATACGCAGTATTTT. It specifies CASSVLAARDTQYF.

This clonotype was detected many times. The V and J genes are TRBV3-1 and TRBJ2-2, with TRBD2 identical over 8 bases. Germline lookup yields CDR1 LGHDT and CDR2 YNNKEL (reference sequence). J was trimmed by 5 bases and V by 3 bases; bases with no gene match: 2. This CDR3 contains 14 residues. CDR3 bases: TGTGCCAGCAGCCAGGCTAGCGGGACCGGGGAGCTGTTTTTT. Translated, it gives CASSQASGTGELFF.

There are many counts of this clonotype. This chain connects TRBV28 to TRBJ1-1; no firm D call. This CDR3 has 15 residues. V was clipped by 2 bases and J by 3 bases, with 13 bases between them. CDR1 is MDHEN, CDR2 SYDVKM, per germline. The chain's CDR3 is CASSLMGLGDTEAFF. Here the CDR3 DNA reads TGTGCCAGCAGTTTAATGGGCCTGGGTGACACTGAAGCTTTCTTT.

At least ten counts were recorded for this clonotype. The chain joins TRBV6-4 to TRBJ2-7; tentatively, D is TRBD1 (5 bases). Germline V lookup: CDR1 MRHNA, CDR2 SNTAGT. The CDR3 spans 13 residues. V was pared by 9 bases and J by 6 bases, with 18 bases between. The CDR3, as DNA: TGTGCCAGGGACCAGGGTGGAGTTCGCGAGCAGTACTTC. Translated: CARDQGGVREQYF.

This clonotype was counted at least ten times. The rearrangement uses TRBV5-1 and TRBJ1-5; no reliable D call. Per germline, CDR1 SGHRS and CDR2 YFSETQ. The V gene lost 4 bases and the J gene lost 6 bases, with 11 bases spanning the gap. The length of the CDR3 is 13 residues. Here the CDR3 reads CASSIGPGQPQHF. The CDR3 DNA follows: TGCGCCAGCAGCATCGGACCGGGTCAGCCCCAGCATTTT.

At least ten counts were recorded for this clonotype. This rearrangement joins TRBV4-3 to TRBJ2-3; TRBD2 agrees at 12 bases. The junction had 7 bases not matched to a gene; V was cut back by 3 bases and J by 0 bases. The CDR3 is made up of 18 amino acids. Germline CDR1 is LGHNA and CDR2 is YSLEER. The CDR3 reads CASSQGGGTSGSTDTQYF. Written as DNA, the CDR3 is TGCGCCAGCAGCCAGGGGGGTGGGACTAGCGGGAGCACAGATACGCAGTATTTT.

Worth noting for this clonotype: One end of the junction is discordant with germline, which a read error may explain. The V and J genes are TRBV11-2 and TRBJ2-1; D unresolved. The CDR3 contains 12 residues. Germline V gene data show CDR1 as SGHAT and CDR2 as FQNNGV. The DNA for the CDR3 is TGTGCCAGCAGGCACGCAACGGATGACCAGTTCTTC. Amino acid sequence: CASRHATDDQFF.

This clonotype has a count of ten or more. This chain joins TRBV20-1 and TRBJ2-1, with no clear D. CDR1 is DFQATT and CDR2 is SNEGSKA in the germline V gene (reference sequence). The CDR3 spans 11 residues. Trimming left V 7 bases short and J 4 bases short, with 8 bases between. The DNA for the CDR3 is TGCAGTGTTGACGGATACAATGAGCAGTTCTTC. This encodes CSVDGYNEQFF.

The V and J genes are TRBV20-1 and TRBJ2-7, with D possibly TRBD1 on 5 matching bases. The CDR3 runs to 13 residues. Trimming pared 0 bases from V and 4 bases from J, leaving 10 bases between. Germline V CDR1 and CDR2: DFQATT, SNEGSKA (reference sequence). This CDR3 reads CSAREGQGYEQYF. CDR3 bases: TGCAGTGCTAGAGAAGGGCAGGGTTACGAGCAGTACTTC.

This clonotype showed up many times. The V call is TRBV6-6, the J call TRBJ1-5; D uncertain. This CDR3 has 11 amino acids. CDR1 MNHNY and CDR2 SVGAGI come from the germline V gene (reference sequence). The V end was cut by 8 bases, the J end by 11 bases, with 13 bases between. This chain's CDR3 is CASGTASAQHF. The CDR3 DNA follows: TGTGCCAGCGGAACAGCCTCAGCCCAGCATTTT.

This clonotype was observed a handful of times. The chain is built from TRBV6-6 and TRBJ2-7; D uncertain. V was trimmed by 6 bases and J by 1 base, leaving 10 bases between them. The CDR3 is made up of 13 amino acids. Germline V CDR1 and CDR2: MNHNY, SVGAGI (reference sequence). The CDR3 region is CASRMGASYEQYF. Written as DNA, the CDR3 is TGTGCCAGCAGGATGGGCGCGTCCTACGAGCAGTACTTC.

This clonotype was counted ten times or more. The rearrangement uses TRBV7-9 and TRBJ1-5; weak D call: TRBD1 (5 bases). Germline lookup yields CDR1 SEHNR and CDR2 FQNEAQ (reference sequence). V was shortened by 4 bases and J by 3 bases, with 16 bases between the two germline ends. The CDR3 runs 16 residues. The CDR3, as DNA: TGTGCCAGCAGCTCCCTGGGGAGGGGAACCAATCAGCCCCAGCATTTT. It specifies CASSSLGRGTNQPQHF.

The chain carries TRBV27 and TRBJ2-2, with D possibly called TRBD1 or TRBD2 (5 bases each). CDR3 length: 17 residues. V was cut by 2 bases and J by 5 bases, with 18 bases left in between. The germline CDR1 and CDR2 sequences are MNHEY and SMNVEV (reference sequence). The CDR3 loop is CASSLGTGFGKTGELFF. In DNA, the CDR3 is TGTGCCAGCAGTTTAGGGACCGGATTCGGGAAGACCGGGGAGCTGTTTTTT.

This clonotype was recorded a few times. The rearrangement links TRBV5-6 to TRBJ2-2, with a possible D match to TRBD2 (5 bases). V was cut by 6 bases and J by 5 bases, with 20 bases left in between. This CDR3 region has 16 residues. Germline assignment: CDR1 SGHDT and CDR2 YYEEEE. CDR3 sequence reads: CASTPERAGGTGELFF. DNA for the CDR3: TGTGCCAGCACTCCCGAGCGTGCGGGTGGGACCGGGGAGCTGTTTTTT.

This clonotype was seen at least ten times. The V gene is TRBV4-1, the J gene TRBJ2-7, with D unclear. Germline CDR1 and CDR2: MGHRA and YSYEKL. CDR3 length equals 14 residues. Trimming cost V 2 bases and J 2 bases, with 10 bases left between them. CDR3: CASSQITNTYEQYF. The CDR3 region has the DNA TGCGCCAGCAGCCAAATCACCAATACCTACGAGCAGTACTTC.

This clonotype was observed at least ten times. This CDR3 is CASSPIAKSGGEQYF. The CDR3 nucleotides are TGTGCCAGCTCACCAATCGCGAAATCAGGGGGGGAGCAGTACTTC. The chain recombines TRBV18 with TRBJ2-7; tentatively, D is TRBD1 (7 bases). Looked up from germline, CDR1 is KGHSH and CDR2 is LQKENI. V was shortened by 2 bases and J by 7 bases, with 18 bases between the two germline ends. The CDR3 runs 15 residues.

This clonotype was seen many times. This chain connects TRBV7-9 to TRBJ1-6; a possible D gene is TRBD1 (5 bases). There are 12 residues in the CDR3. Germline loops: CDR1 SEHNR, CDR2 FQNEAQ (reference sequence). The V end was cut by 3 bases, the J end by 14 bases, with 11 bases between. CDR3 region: CASSFWGEALHF. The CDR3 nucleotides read TGTGCCAGCAGCTTTTGGGGGGAGGCCCTCCACTTT.